Sequencing of this T cell receptor beta chain was carried out in a study of T cell repertoires in cytomegalovirus infection. About the research overall: Recently described HLA-C-restricted plus well-studied HLA-B-restricted CMV epitopes were used.

Findings and limits, study-wide: The study found HLA-C-restricted CMV-specific TCR beta clonotypes dominating the ex vivo response.

About this clonotype itself: Its antigen is as yet unknown.

This CDR3 spans 14 amino acids. V lost 8 bases, J lost 1 base, and 4 bases stayed unmatched. Germline-derived CDR1 and CDR2 are MNHEY and SMNVEV (reference sequence). TCRdb re-derived calls from the reads in MiXCR, one entry per CDR3 protein. The profile shows about 890,000 distinct CDR3 sequences, less than 40% of them singletons. V usage is TRBV27 and J usage is TRBJ1-1; 10 bases line up with TRBD1. The sequence was collected from a human donor in good health (CMV status not recorded). Some clones in this sample may be carry-over from other donors' samples. Source: cultured CD8+ T cells from PBMCs, taken from culture after CMV antigen stimulation. The CDR3 DNA reads TGTGCCAGCCCCCGGGACAGGGGGAACACTGAAGCTTTCTTT. Its translation: CASPRDRGNTEAFF.